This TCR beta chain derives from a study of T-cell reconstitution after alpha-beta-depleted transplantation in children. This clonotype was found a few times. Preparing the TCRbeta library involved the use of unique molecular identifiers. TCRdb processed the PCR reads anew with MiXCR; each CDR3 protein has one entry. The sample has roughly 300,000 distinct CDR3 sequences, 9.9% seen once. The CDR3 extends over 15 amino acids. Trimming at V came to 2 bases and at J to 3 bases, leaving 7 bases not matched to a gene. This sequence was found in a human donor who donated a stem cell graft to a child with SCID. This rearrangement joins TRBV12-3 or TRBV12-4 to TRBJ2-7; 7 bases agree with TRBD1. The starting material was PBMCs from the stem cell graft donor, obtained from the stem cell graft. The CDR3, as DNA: TGTGCCAGCAGTTTACCCGGGACAGCGATCTACGAGCAGTACTTC. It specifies CASSLPGTAIYEQYF.